The entry that follows covers one TCR beta chain sequence. Its antigen is not identified. The CDR3 totals 12 residues. With 5 bases removed from V and 7 bases from J, the gap between germline ends came to 6 bases. The sample is drawn from a study of early T cells in non-severe SARS-CoV-2 infection. Whole-study findings and limits: Reliance on VDJdb matching favored anti-spike CD8 responses; private and CD4 specificities were missed.

The TCR library protocol attached unique molecular identifiers to the individual cDNA molecules. TCRdb recomputed calls from the 5' RACE reads with MiXCR, one row per CDR3 protein. The sample contains about 26,000 distinct CDR3 sequences, roughly 4% of which appear only once. This clonotype was sampled from an adult who was a healthcare worker with PCR-confirmed SARS-CoV-2 infection or an uninfected control (not recorded which). Sequencing used whole blood. The chain joins TRBV12-3 or TRBV12-4 to TRBJ1-6; D is unclear. The CDR3 region is CASSPSNSPLHF. CDR3 nucleotides: TGTGCCAGCAGTCCCTCAAATTCACCCCTCCACTTT.